This T cell receptor beta chain was identified during a study of cytomegalovirus exposure and HLA in healthy donors. General study results and limits: TRBV6-2, TRBV6-3 and other indistinguishable V segments were excluded.

For this clone: Antigen unknown.

PCR involved 60 Vbeta and 13 Jbeta primers. Repertoires were generated with immunoSEQ multiplex PCR, while TCRdb's copy carries only in-frame clones and drops some. The repertoire holds over 100,000 clones, with about 70% as singletons. The J segment lost 7 bases and the V segment lost 4 bases, leaving 15 bases of the junction unmatched. Germline-derived CDR1 and CDR2 are KGHSH and LQKENI. There are 17 residues in the CDR3. Sequenced sample: PBMCs. This receptor was obtained from a human donor in good health. The chain uses TRBV18 and TRBJ1-4, with TRBD1 matching over 7 bases. DNA for the CDR3: TGTGCCAGCTCACGTCTCCCCTCGACAGGGATGGTTGAAAAACTGTTTTTT. The encoded protein is CASSRLPSTGMVEKLFF. The entire variable domain, with the rest obtained from reference TRBV18 and TRBJ1-4, is as follows: NAGVMQNPRHLVRRRGQEARLRCSPMKGHSHVYWYRQLPEEGLKFMVYLQKENIIDESGMPKERFSAEFPKEGPSILRIQQVVRGDSAAYFCASSRLPSTGMVEKLFFGSGTQLSVL.